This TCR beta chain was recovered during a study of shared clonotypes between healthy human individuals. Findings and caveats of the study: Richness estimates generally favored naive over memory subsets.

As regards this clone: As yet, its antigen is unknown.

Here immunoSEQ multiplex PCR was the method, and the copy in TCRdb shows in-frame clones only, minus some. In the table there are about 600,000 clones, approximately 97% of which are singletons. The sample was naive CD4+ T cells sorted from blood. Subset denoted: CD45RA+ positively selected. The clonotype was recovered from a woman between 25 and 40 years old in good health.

This CDR3 reads CASSPPGREAFF. The CDR3 DNA reads as TGTGCCAGCAGTCCCCCGGGGCGTGAGGCTTTCTTT. The chain uses TRBV28 and TRBJ1-1; possibly TRBD1 for D (5 bases). Trimming took 5 bases from V and 11 from J, leaving 15 bases between them. CDR3 size: 12 residues. CDR1 MDHEN and CDR2 SYDVKM come from the germline V gene.